This T cell receptor beta chain was observed in a study of shared clonotypes between healthy human individuals. Naive CD8 cells comprised CD45RO-negative, CCR7-positively selected cells, excluding terminally differentiated effector memory CD45RA+ cells. The CDR3 loop spans 16 amino acids. Trimming pared 3 bases from V and 4 bases from J, leaving 16 bases between. Germline values: CDR1 MNHNY, CDR2 SVGAGI (reference sequence). Using immunoSEQ multiplex PCR, the repertoire was profiled, and TCRdb retains in-frame clones only, with some absent. The data contain about 2,200,000 clones, more than 85% of them seen just once; the ten biggest clones take up 1.5% to 2%.

This rearrangement joins TRBV6-6 to TRBJ2-1, with D possibly being TRBD1 or TRBD2 (5 bases each). The sequencing sample was made of naive CD8+ T cells from PBMCs. The receptor was isolated from a man younger than 30 in good health. Some clones in this sample may be carry-over from other donors' samples. The CDR3 sequence is CASSYLGALNYNEQFF. In DNA form, the CDR3 reads TGTGCCAGCAGTTATCTCGGGGCTTTGAATTACAATGAGCAGTTCTTC.